A single sample gave rise to the 4 T cell receptor beta chains below, sequenced in a study of OX40 agonist ivuxolimab in advanced cancers. The table came from immunoSEQ multiplex PCR; TCRdb's copy has only in-frame clones and leaves some out. Among about 52,000 clones listed, approximately 91% were seen once. The sample in question was CD4+ or CD8+ T cells sorted from blood, obtained in a trial of the OX40 agonist ivuxolimab. The receptors were gathered from an adult with an advanced solid tumor such as melanoma, head and neck, liver or kidney cancer.

This clone has a handful of counts. This CDR3 is also generated by other DNA sequences in the sample. The J gene is TRBJ1-2, the V gene TRBV6-4; 8 bases are a match to TRBD1. CDR3 size: 13 residues. Germline V lookup: CDR1 MRHNA, CDR2 SNTAGT. The V and J ends lost 3 bases and 7 bases, in that order; junction bases with no gene match: 4. The CDR3 sequence: CASSETGEGGYTF. In nucleotides, the CDR3 is TGTGCCAGCAGTGAGACAGGGGAGGGTGGCTACACCTTC.

The J gene is TRBJ1-2, the V gene TRBV30, with TRBD1 matching over 7 bases. The CDR3 extends over 14 amino acids. Germline CDR1 reads GTSNPN; CDR2 reads SVGIG (reference sequence). Germline trimming cut 4 bases from V and 4 bases from J; bases unmatched to any gene: 9. DNA of the CDR3: TGTGCCTGGACCGGACCCGGGACAGTCTATGGCTACACCTTC. Residues: CAWTGPGTVYGYTF. Drawing the rest from reference TRBV30 and TRBJ1-2, the complete variable domain is SQTIHQWPATLVQPVGSPLSLECTVEGTSNPNLYWYRQAAGRGLQLLFYSVGIGQISSEVPQNLSASRPQDRQFILSSKKLLLSDSGFYLCAWTGPGTVYGYTFGSGTRLTVV.

V and J are TRBV19 and TRBJ2-7, with D unclear. This CDR3 is 14 amino acids long. The V end was cut by 0 bases, the J end by 3 bases, with 9 bases between. Germline CDR1 LNHDA, CDR2 SQIVND (reference sequence). The CDR3 DNA sequence: TGTGCCAGTAGTATAGATACGGAAGGCTACGAGCAGTACTTC. It codes for CASSIDTEGYEQYF.

The chain has TRBV10-1 and TRBJ1-4; D is uncertain. Germline CDR1 WNHNN, CDR2 SYGVQD (reference sequence). The CDR3 is 11 residues long. V lost 7 bases and J 8 bases, leaving 8 bases between the germline ends. CDR3 in DNA: TGCGCCAGCATGACGTCGGAAAAACTGTTTTTT. Protein product: CASMTSEKLFF.